This T cell receptor (beta chain) derives from a study of T cells after yellow fever vaccination. Study-wide results and limits: Peaking faster, on day 5 versus 15, the secondary response was nonetheless weaker.

Trimming cost V 3 bases and J 0 bases; bases outside gene matches: 7. CDR3 length: 16 residues. Germline CDR1 and CDR2: SGHRS and YFSETQ. About this clonotype itself: Its target is not known.

Via MiXCR, TCRdb re-called the 5' RACE reads, giving one row per CDR3 protein. The sample consists of nearly 350,000 distinct CDR3 sequences, about 8.3% of them appearing once. This receptor was taken from a man between 18 and 29 years old who received the YFV17D yellow fever vaccine. The starting material was PBMCs, obtained more than 35 days after the first yellow fever vaccination. This chain connects TRBV5-1 to TRBJ1-1; 8 bases line up with TRBD1. CDR3 coding DNA: TGCGCCAGCAGCTCTGCCCCGGGACAGGTGAACACTGAAGCTTTCTTT. Residues: CASSSAPGQVNTEAFF.